These 4 T cell receptor beta chains share one sample of origin, sequenced in a study of blood T cell repertoires in COVID-19. Sequencing was performed with immunoSEQ multiplex PCR; in TCRdb, only in-frame clones are kept and a portion is missing. The sample holds around 64,000 clones; approximately 91% are singletons and the top ten take 1.6%. The source material was peripheral blood. The receptors shown here come from a human donor in a cohort sampled during active COVID-19.

This clone appeared a single time. The chain uses TRBV7-9 and TRBJ2-7, with 14 bases aligning to TRBD2. The CDR3 loop spans 16 amino acids. J was trimmed by 2 bases and V by 5 bases; bases with no gene match: 5. The germline CDR1 and CDR2 sequences are SEHNR and FQNEAQ (reference sequence). The CDR3 bases are TGTGCCAGCAGCGGGAGGGGACTAGCGGGAGCCTACGAGCAGTACTTC. Amino acids: CASSGRGLAGAYEQYF.

The CDR3 here is CASSLARTRSYEQYF. The CDR3 coding sequence is TGTGCCAGCAGCTTAGCACGGACTCGGTCCTACGAGCAGTACTTC. The chain couples TRBV7-2 to TRBJ2-7, with a possible D match to TRBD2 (5 bases). Trimming shortened V by 0 bases and J by 1 base, and 10 bases separated the two germline ends. The V gene's germline CDR1 is SGHTA and CDR2 FQGNSA. The length of the CDR3 is 15 residues.

The chain carries TRBV5-1 and TRBJ2-3, with 8 bases lining up with TRBD1. The CDR3 loop spans 14 amino acids. The V gene's germline CDR1 is SGHRS and CDR2 YFSETQ. The V and J ends lost 0 bases and 8 bases, in that order; junction bases with no gene match: 5. CDR3 loop: CASSLAQGAGTQYF. The CDR3, as DNA: TGCGCCAGCAGCTTGGCCCAGGGGGCTGGTACGCAGTATTTT.

CDR3 sequence (DNA): TGCAGCGCCGGGACAGGGTCCCACGAGCAGTACTTC. Translating gives CSAGTGSHEQYF. The chain recombines TRBV29-1 with TRBJ2-7, with 9 nucleotides matching TRBD1. The CDR3 consists of 12 residues. J gave up 5 bases and V 7 bases, and 6 bases lay outside the gene matches. Germline-derived CDR1 and CDR2 are SQVTM and ANQGSEA.